A selection of T cell receptor beta chains follows, all from one sample in a study of Tregs in tolerant kidney transplant recipients. Libraries were prepared by immunoSEQ multiplex PCR; TCRdb keeps only in-frame clonotypes and omits some of them. Of about 66,000 clones in the sample, over 85% were seen once. The sequencing used CD8+ T cells from blood, collected before the transplant. These receptors originate from a human donor who received a combined kidney and bone marrow transplant. Both conserved end residues are part of each CDR3. Each record gives: V gene, J gene, clone size, D gene, CDR3 protein. D genes are given only for firm matches. The size of a clone is reported for some rows only, either as once, few or many, or as a class for expanded clones.

V gene: TRBV19; J gene: TRBJ2-5; clone size: .; D gene: TRBD2; CDR3 protein: CASSIVLAGSQETQYF
V gene: TRBV10-3; J gene: TRBJ2-2; clone size: .; D gene: .; CDR3 protein: CAISDLYSNTGELFF
V gene: TRBV10-3; J gene: TRBJ2-1; clone size: .; D gene: TRBD2; CDR3 protein: CAIRPGLAGSNEQFF
V gene: TRBV7-9; J gene: TRBJ2-1; clone size: .; D gene: .; CDR3 protein: CASSLARGWNEQFF
V gene: TRBV5-6; J gene: TRBJ2-6; clone size: .; D gene: .; CDR3 protein: CASSLGRVMSGANVLTF
V gene: TRBV6-1; J gene: TRBJ2-5; clone size: .; D gene: TRBD2; CDR3 protein: CASSEVAGGETQYF
V gene: TRBV27; J gene: TRBJ1-6; clone size: .; D gene: .; CDR3 protein: CASSLSTGYSPLHF
V gene: TRBV29-1; J gene: TRBJ2-3; clone size: .; D gene: TRBD2; CDR3 protein: CSVEGGKLTDTQYF
V gene: TRBV4-3; J gene: TRBJ2-3; clone size: .; D gene: TRBD2; CDR3 protein: CASSQTLAGVEDTQYF
V gene: TRBV19; J gene: TRBJ1-1; clone size: .; D gene: .; CDR3 protein: CASSVGTGTPGEAFF
V gene: TRBV25-1; J gene: TRBJ1-1; clone size: .; D gene: TRBD1; CDR3 protein: CARPPPQDRVKSTEAFF
V gene: TRBV19; J gene: TRBJ1-5; clone size: .; D gene: .; CDR3 protein: CARRRDDRTNQPQHF
V gene: TRBV7-8; J gene: TRBJ2-1; clone size: .; D gene: TRBD1; CDR3 protein: CASSSTPQGEVGGEQFF
V gene: TRBV4-1; J gene: TRBJ2-7; clone size: once; D gene: TRBD2; CDR3 protein: CASSQRLAGGYEQYF
V gene: TRBV6-5; J gene: TRBJ2-3; clone size: .; D gene: .; CDR3 protein: CASSAQGRTQYF
V gene: TRBV29-1; J gene: TRBJ2-3; clone size: .; D gene: .; CDR3 protein: CSVGPEGRTDTQYF
V gene: TRBV27; J gene: TRBJ1-1; clone size: .; D gene: .; CDR3 protein: CASSLKGQGTEAFF
V gene: TRBV18; J gene: TRBJ2-1; clone size: .; D gene: TRBD2; CDR3 protein: CASSLAGGSYNEQFF
V gene: TRBV11-2; J gene: TRBJ2-1; clone size: .; D gene: TRBD2; CDR3 protein: CASSLVGLVGRSSYNEQFF
V gene: TRBV7-9; J gene: TRBJ2-7; clone size: once; D gene: .; CDR3 protein: CASSPGPYEQYF
V gene: TRBV7-9; J gene: TRBJ1-4; clone size: .; D gene: .; CDR3 protein: CASSSPVVENEKLFF
V gene: TRBV5-6; J gene: TRBJ1-2; clone size: .; D gene: TRBD1; CDR3 protein: CASTPQTGVSYGYTF
V gene: TRBV19; J gene: TRBJ2-7; clone size: .; D gene: .; CDR3 protein: CASSFALAEDSRYEQYF
V gene: TRBV19; J gene: TRBJ2-5; clone size: .; D gene: TRBD1; CDR3 protein: CASRGTGEGVQETQYF
V gene: TRBV30; J gene: TRBJ2-1; clone size: .; D gene: TRBD2; CDR3 protein: CAWTGTSGINEQFF
V gene: TRBV28; J gene: TRBJ2-2; clone size: once; D gene: TRBD2; CDR3 protein: CASTPLTSGETGELFF
V gene: TRBV7-6; J gene: TRBJ2-3; clone size: .; D gene: TRBD2; CDR3 protein: CASSLGGGLTSTDTQYF
V gene: TRBV7-2; J gene: TRBJ2-1; clone size: .; D gene: .; CDR3 protein: CASSPDLFNEQFF
V gene: TRBV7-9; J gene: TRBJ1-2; clone size: .; D gene: .; CDR3 protein: CASSQNVGQLNYGYTF
V gene: TRBV19; J gene: TRBJ1-2; clone size: .; D gene: .; CDR3 protein: CASSSLRENYGYTF
V gene: TRBV25-1; J gene: TRBJ1-5; clone size: once; D gene: TRBD1; CDR3 protein: CASHVFQGTVRSQPQHF